The rows below give T cell receptor beta chains drawn from one sample of a study of blood T cell repertoires in COVID-19. Sequencing used immunoSEQ multiplex PCR; TCRdb keeps in-frame clones, though not all of them. The sample lists about 320,000 clones; 90% to 95% were seen once. Source material: PBMCs or T cells enriched from blood (not recorded which). The source is a woman aged 25-40 years who had been exposed to COVID-19. Both conserved end residues are part of each CDR3. A D gene is named only where the DNA matches it firmly. Some rows have no size entry. The others give once, few or many, or a class for an expanded clone.

clone size: NA; D gene: TRBD1; J gene: TRBJ1-1; V gene: TRBV5-1; CDR3 protein: CASSTVPRGVNTEAFF; CDR3 DNA: TGCGCCAGCAGCACGGTCCCCAGGGGGGTGAACACTGAAGCTTTCTTT
clone size: NA; D gene: TRBD1; J gene: TRBJ2-5; V gene: TRBV27; CDR3 protein: CASSRGQVGETQYF; CDR3 DNA: TGTGCCAGCAGTCGCGGACAGGTGGGCGAGACCCAGTACTTC
clone size: NA; D gene: NA; J gene: TRBJ1-1; V gene: TRBV5-1; CDR3 protein: CASSFPRRRSEAFF; CDR3 DNA: TGCGCCAGCAGCTTCCCACGGAGGAGGAGTGAAGCTTTCTTT
clone size: NA; D gene: TRBD1; J gene: TRBJ1-1; V gene: TRBV6-5; CDR3 protein: CASTTSGGNTEAFF; CDR3 DNA: TGTGCCAGCACCACCTCAGGGGGGAACACTGAAGCTTTCTTT
clone size: NA; D gene: TRBD1; J gene: TRBJ1-2; V gene: TRBV30; CDR3 protein: CAWTRQGNYGYTF; CDR3 DNA: TGTGCCTGGACTAGACAGGGCAACTATGGCTACACCTTC
clone size: NA; D gene: TRBD2; J gene: TRBJ2-3; V gene: TRBV7-2; CDR3 protein: CASRSGVGDTQYF; CDR3 DNA: TGTGCCAGCAGGAGCGGGGTGGGAGATACGCAGTATTTT
clone size: NA; D gene: TRBD2; J gene: TRBJ2-7; V gene: TRBV5-1; CDR3 protein: CASSSTVVAGVSAQYF; CDR3 DNA: TGCGCCAGCAGCTCCACGGTCGTAGCGGGGGTGAGTGCGCAGTACTTC
clone size: once; D gene: NA; J gene: TRBJ1-1; V gene: TRBV29-1; CDR3 protein: CSVERALNTEAFF; CDR3 DNA: TGCAGCGTTGAGAGGGCCCTCAACACTGAAGCTTTCTTT
clone size: NA; D gene: NA; J gene: TRBJ2-5; V gene: TRBV15; CDR3 protein: CATSRAPGLSQETQYF; CDR3 DNA: TGTGCCACCAGCAGAGCCCCCGGGTTGAGCCAAGAGACCCAGTACTTC
clone size: NA; D gene: TRBD1; J gene: TRBJ2-7; V gene: TRBV19; CDR3 protein: CASSEGGWVYEQYF; CDR3 DNA: TGTGCCAGTAGCGAAGGGGGCTGGGTCTACGAGCAGTACTTC
clone size: NA; D gene: NA; J gene: TRBJ1-1; V gene: TRBV7-2; CDR3 protein: CASRSTGSTEAFF; CDR3 DNA: TGTGCCAGCAGGTCAACAGGGAGCACTGAAGCTTTCTTT
clone size: NA; D gene: TRBD2; J gene: TRBJ2-7; V gene: TRBV4-2; CDR3 protein: CASSQEPGTSGGIEQYF; CDR3 DNA: TGTGCCAGCAGCCAAGAGCCCGGGACTAGCGGGGGGATCGAGCAGTACTTC
clone size: NA; D gene: NA; J gene: TRBJ1-4; V gene: TRBV6-5; CDR3 protein: CASSYREGVRKLFF; CDR3 DNA: TGTGCCAGCAGTTACAGGGAGGGGGTACGGAAACTGTTTTTT
clone size: NA; D gene: NA; J gene: TRBJ2-3; V gene: TRBV29-1; CDR3 protein: CSVDSGLSVGDTQYF; CDR3 DNA: TGCAGCGTTGATTCCGGACTGTCGGTAGGGGATACGCAGTATTTT
clone size: NA; D gene: TRBD1; J gene: TRBJ1-1; V gene: TRBV7-2; CDR3 protein: CASSLAGTGGITEAFF; CDR3 DNA: TGTGCCAGCAGCTTAGCCGGGACAGGGGGCATCACTGAAGCTTTCTTT
clone size: NA; D gene: TRBD2; J gene: TRBJ2-3; V gene: TRBV3-1/TRBV3-2; CDR3 protein: CASCHFSHKVARLLAGGTDTQYF; CDR3 DNA: TGTGCCAGCTGCCACTTTTCGCATAAAGTCGCTCGTTTACTAGCGGGGGGGACAGATACGCAGTATTTT
clone size: once; D gene: TRBD1; J gene: TRBJ2-1; V gene: TRBV4-1; CDR3 protein: CASSQVPFGTGGGNEQFF; CDR3 DNA: TGCGCCAGCAGCCAAGTACCGTTCGGGACAGGGGGAGGGAATGAGCAGTTCTTC
clone size: NA; D gene: NA; J gene: TRBJ1-4; V gene: TRBV2; CDR3 protein: CASSAQGRNEKLFF; CDR3 DNA: TGTGCCAGCAGTGCTCAGGGTCGAAATGAAAAACTGTTTTTT
clone size: NA; D gene: TRBD2; J gene: TRBJ2-3; V gene: TRBV4-1; CDR3 protein: CASSQEPSGGGTDTQYF; CDR3 DNA: TGCGCCAGCAGCCAAGAACCATCCGGGGGGGGGACAGATACGCAGTATTTT
clone size: NA; D gene: NA; J gene: TRBJ2-1; V gene: TRBV7-3; CDR3 protein: CASSLIHERFSEQFF; CDR3 DNA: TGTGCCAGCAGCTTAATTCACGAGAGATTCTCGGAGCAGTTCTTC
clone size: once; D gene: TRBD1; J gene: TRBJ1-2; V gene: TRBV7-9; CDR3 protein: CASSVKGAGNYGYTF; CDR3 DNA: TGTGCCAGCAGCGTTAAGGGGGCAGGAAACTATGGCTACACCTTC
clone size: once; D gene: TRBD2; J gene: TRBJ2-3; V gene: TRBV4-3; CDR3 protein: CASSSTRGGDTQYF; CDR3 DNA: TGCGCCAGCAGCTCCACACGGGGGGGAGATACGCAGTATTTT
clone size: once; D gene: NA; J gene: TRBJ1-2; V gene: TRBV7-2; CDR3 protein: CASSLGQGMYGYTF; CDR3 DNA: TGTGCCAGCAGCTTAGGGCAGGGAATGTATGGCTACACCTTC
clone size: NA; D gene: NA; J gene: TRBJ1-2; V gene: TRBV5-1; CDR3 protein: CASSPQSGSPLYGYTF; CDR3 DNA: TGCGCCAGCAGCCCCCAATCGGGTTCGCCCCTCTATGGCTACACCTTC
clone size: NA; D gene: TRBD1; J gene: TRBJ2-3; V gene: TRBV24-1; CDR3 protein: CATSDLTRGTDTQYF; CDR3 DNA: TGTGCCACCAGTGACTTGACCAGGGGGACCGATACGCAGTATTTT
clone size: NA; D gene: TRBD1; J gene: TRBJ2-5; V gene: TRBV5-1; CDR3 protein: CASSLQGARETQYF; CDR3 DNA: TGCGCCAGCAGCTTACAGGGGGCTAGAGAGACCCAGTACTTC
clone size: NA; D gene: NA; J gene: TRBJ1-6; V gene: TRBV6-5; CDR3 protein: CASSPGVRSPLHF; CDR3 DNA: TGTGCCAGCAGTCCTGGAGTTAGGTCACCCCTCCACTTT
clone size: once; D gene: NA; J gene: TRBJ1-5; V gene: TRBV9; CDR3 protein: CASSPGAPTGNQPQHF; CDR3 DNA: TGTGCCAGCAGCCCAGGGGCCCCCACCGGCAATCAGCCCCAGCATTTT
clone size: NA; D gene: NA; J gene: TRBJ1-2; V gene: TRBV4-3; CDR3 protein: CASSQVTGYGYTF; CDR3 DNA: TGCGCCAGCAGCCAAGTTACTGGTTATGGCTACACCTTC
clone size: few; D gene: TRBD1; J gene: TRBJ1-2; V gene: TRBV12-3/TRBV12-4; CDR3 protein: CASSATGPPGYTF; CDR3 DNA: TGTGCCAGCAGTGCGACAGGGCCACCTGGCTACACCTTC
clone size: NA; D gene: TRBD1; J gene: TRBJ1-3; V gene: TRBV29-1; CDR3 protein: CSVTGSSGNTIYF; CDR3 DNA: TGCAGCGTGACAGGGAGCTCTGGAAACACCATATATTTT
clone size: NA; D gene: NA; J gene: TRBJ2-1; V gene: TRBV6-2/TRBV6-3; CDR3 protein: CASSYRLDEQFF; CDR3 DNA: TGTGCCAGCAGTTATCGACTTGACGAGCAGTTCTTC
clone size: NA; D gene: NA; J gene: TRBJ1-4; V gene: TRBV21-1; CDR3 protein: CASSIPGQALNEKLFF; CDR3 DNA: TGTGCCAGCAGCATACCTGGACAGGCCCTTAATGAAAAACTGTTTTTT